There are many counts of the clone carrying this TCR beta chain. Its antigen is currently unknown. The CDR3 runs 13 residues. V trimming: 8 bases; J trimming: 1 base; junction bases outside the gene matches: 2. CDR1 is SEHNR and CDR2 is FQNEAQ in the germline V gene (reference sequence). This record comes from a study of regulatory T cells in long-lasting Graves disease. Time point noted: newly diagnosed GD, antithyroid drugs for less than 3 months. RNA isolated from PBMCs was used to make the TCR library. Assembly of TCR beta libraries relied on iRepertoire HTBI primers together with Arm-PCR of CDR3 regions. Each CDR3 protein gets one entry after TCRdb re-called the multiplex PCR reads with MiXCR. The sample lists around 250,000 distinct CDR3 sequences, about 18% occurring once. General study points: New patients shared around 980 public clonotypes, and persistent patients shared more, with over 2,500. TCR diversity was lower in persistent than newly diagnosed Graves' disease.

This sample also appeared in a second study, on T cells in Graves' hyperthyroidism and ophthalmopathy. As reported in that work: The HTBI primer set drove a first-round RT-PCR of the TCR CDR3. By a 13 V-J model, ophthalmopathy was set apart from stable hyperthyroidism.

The sequencing here drew on peripheral blood mononuclear cells (PBMCs), taken at new diagnosis, from a patient treated with antithyroid drugs. The rearrangement uses TRBV7-9 and TRBJ1-1, with 9 bases identical to TRBD1. This sequence originates from a woman in her twenties or thirties with Graves disease. CDR3 in amino acids: CASGGQGNTEAFF. CDR3 coding DNA: TGTGCCAGCGGGGGACAGGGGAACACTGAAGCTTTCTTT. Full variable domain (missing parts from reference TRBV7-9 and TRBJ1-1): DTGVSQNPRHKITKRGQNVTFRCDPISEHNRLYWYRQTLGQGPEFLTYFQNEAQLEKSRLLSDRFSAERPKGSFSTLEIQRTEQGDSAMYLCASGGQGNTEAFFGQGTRLTVV.